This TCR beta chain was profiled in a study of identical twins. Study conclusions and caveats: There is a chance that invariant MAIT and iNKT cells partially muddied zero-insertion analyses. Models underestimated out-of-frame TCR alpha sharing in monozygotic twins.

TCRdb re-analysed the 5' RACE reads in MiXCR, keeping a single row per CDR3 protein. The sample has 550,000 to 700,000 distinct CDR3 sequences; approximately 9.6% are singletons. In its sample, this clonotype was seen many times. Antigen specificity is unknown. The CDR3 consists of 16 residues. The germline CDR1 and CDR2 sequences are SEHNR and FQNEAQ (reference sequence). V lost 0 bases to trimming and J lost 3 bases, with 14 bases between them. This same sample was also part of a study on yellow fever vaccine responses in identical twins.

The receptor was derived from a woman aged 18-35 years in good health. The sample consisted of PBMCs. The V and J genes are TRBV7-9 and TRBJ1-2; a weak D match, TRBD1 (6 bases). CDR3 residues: CASSLAPQGGDYGYTF. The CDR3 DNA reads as TGTGCCAGCAGCTTAGCGCCACAGGGTGGTGACTATGGCTACACCTTC.